This record covers a single T cell receptor beta chain. This clone has a handful of counts. Its antigen remains unidentified. The record has no base qualities; no much larger clone is one base away. The germline V gene specifies MNHEY as CDR1 and SVGAGI as CDR2. For this chain, trimming is 4 bases at the V end and 5 bases at the J end, and the number of junction bases without a gene match is 6. The CDR3 has 15 amino acids, counting the end cysteine and phenylalanine. The sequence is cut down to CDR3 DNA, 45 bases in frame from base 1. All of the isolated RNA was reverse transcribed with the High Capacity cDNA Reverse Transcription Kit, so expressed TCRB transcripts were sequenced. Deep immunoSEQ sequencing was performed on naive, central memory and regulatory T cell samples, with an average of about 3.6 million total reads per sample. Sorted cells were lysed in RLT buffer, and RNA was extracted using DNase-treated RNeasy Micro or Mini kits according to cell number. To prevent cross-contamination, every cell subset was processed on its own, while patient and healthy donor samples were processed together. TCRB sequences were amplified from cDNA with the immunoSEQ multiplex PCR, producing 87-bp fragments spanning the CDR3 region. The amplicons were sequenced using the Illumina HiSeq platform. Per the authors' processing: PCR bias was corrected computationally using synthetic template baselines, and reads within Hamming distance 2 were collapsed, with unmergeable singletons discarded. Reads were aligned against IMGT to assign V, D and J genes, CDR3 length and insertions or deletions at six rearrangement sites. Clonotype counts were normalized to sorted cell number within each subset before computing true diversity and Gini coefficients with the tcR R package. The overlap coefficient, calculated on TCRB nucleotide sequences, was used to measure repertoire sharing. Out-of-frame TCRB sequences from naive cells were analyzed as a proxy for the pre-selection repertoire. TCRdb mirrors the immuneACCESS table, restricted to in-frame sequences. Some clones are absent from its copies; in checked studies, under half trace to an unresolved V gene, and the reason for the others is unknown. Clone size and the V and J calls come from that table; the DNA yielded D and trimming. This sample gives under 500,000 clones in total; 30% of them show up just once. 0.05% to 0.065% of the sample is held by the ten biggest clonotypes.

The data originate from a study of beta chain features in type 1 diabetes (dated by TCRdb to 2017 to 2018). For context, the study as a whole: Patients and healthy donors did not differ in mean age, gender distribution, total cell number or subset yield. In the study, TCRB repertoires of sorted circulating CD4+ T cell subsets from recently diagnosed type 1 diabetes patients were compared with those of matched healthy donors. A total of roughly 98,000,000 sorted cells were examined across all samples, and a strong correlation was observed between cell number per subset and RNA yield. Regulatory and stem cell-like memory subsets were obtained from only 8 patients and roughly eight healthy donors, while naive and central memory subsets were obtained from all 28 donors. The investigation overall reported the following: Only small numbers of individuals were included in the HLA sub-analyses, which left unresolved whether HLA type had any influence on TCRB rearrangement. Because cDNA was sequenced instead of genomic DNA, highly expressing activated cells could be over-represented, though the groups showed no difference in activation or CD3 levels. The naive, central memory and regulatory TCRB repertoires appeared to resemble one another more closely among patients than among healthy donors. Fewer insertions and more nucleotide deletions at VDJ recombination sites were observed in patients with type 1 diabetes, implying thymic rearrangement abnormalities. A moderate but significant shortening of TCRB CDR3 length was observed in type 1 diabetes patients in all four CD4+ subsets. Shorter templates might have been favored by PCR, but patient and control samples were amplified and corrected together, so both groups would have been affected equally by any skew.

Each donor gave one peripheral blood draw, around 100 mL on average, collected into heparinised tubes. Naive, central memory, regulatory and stem cell-like memory CD4+ T cells were sorted on a BD FACSAria II using a panel including CD45RO, CCR7, CD25, CD127, CD95 and CD27. Every sorted population had a purity above 95%. Right away, PBMCs were isolated by Lymphoprep density gradient centrifugation and were stained directly, with no culture step. Samples were stained and sorted in pairs, with one healthy donor and one patient per experiment, so that batch effects were minimized. The rearrangement joined TRBV6-5 to TRBJ2-7; 12 of the junction bases match TRBD2. The sequencing sample was made of naive CD4+ T cells from blood. The cell subset or site tag for this specimen amounts to: true naive CD4+ T cells. The clonotype was recovered from a man between 18 and 29 years old in good health. The nucleotides read TGTGCCAGCAGTTTTACTAGCGGGAGGACCAACGAGCAGTACTTC. This yields the protein CASSFTSGRTNEQYF.